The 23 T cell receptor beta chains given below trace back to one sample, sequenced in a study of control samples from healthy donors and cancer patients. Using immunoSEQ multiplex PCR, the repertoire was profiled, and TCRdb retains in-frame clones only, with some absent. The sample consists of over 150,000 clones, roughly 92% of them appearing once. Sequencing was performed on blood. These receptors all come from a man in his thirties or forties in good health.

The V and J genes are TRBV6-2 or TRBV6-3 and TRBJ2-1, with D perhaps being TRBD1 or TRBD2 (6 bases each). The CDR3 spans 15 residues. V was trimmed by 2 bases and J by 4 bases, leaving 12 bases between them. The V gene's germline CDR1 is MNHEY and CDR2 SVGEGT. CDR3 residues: CASSYLGGRYNEQFF. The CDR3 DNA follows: TGTGCCAGCAGTTACCTGGGGGGCAGATACAATGAGCAGTTCTTC.

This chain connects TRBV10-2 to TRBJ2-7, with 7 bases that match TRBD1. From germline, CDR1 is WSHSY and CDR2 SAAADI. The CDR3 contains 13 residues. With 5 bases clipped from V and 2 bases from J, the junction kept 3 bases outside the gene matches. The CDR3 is CASSPGQTYEQYF. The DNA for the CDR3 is TGCGCCAGCAGTCCGGGACAGACCTACGAGCAGTACTTC.

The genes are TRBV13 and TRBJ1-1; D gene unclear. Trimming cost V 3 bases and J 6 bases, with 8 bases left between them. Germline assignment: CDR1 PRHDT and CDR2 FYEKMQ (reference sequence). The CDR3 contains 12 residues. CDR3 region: CASSFWESEAFF. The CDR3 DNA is TGTGCCAGCAGCTTCTGGGAGTCTGAAGCTTTCTTT.

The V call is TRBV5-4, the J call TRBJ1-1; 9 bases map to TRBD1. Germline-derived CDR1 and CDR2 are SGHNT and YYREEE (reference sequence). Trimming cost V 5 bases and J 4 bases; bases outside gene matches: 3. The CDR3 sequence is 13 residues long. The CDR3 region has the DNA TGTGCCAGCAGTCGGGACAGGGTCACTGAAGCTTTCTTT. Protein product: CASSRDRVTEAFF.

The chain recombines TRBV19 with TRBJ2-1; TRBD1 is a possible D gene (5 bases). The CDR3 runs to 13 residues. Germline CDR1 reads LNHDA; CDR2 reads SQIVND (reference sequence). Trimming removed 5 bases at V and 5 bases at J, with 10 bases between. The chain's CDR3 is CASSDRQNNEQFF. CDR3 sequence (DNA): TGTGCCAGTAGTGATCGACAGAACAATGAGCAGTTCTTC.

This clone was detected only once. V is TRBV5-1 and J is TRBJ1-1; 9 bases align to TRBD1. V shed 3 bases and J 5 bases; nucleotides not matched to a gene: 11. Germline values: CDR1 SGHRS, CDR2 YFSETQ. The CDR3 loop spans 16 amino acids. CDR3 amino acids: CASSSTRGQGNTEAFF. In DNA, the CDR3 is TGCGCCAGCAGCTCGACTAGAGGACAGGGGAATACTGAAGCTTTCTTT.

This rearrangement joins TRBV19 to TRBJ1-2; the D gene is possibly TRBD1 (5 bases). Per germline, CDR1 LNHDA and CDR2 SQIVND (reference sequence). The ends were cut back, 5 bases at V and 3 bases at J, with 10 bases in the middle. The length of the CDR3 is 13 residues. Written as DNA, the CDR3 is TGTGCCAGTAGTGAGGGGTCGGACTATGGCTACACCTTC. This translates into CASSEGSDYGYTF.

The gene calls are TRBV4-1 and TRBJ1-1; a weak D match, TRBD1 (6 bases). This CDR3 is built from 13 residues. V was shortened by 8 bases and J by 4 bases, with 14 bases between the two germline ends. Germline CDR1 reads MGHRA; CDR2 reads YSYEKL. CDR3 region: CASWGAGATEAFF. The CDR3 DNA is TGCGCCAGCTGGGGGGCAGGGGCCACTGAAGCTTTCTTT.

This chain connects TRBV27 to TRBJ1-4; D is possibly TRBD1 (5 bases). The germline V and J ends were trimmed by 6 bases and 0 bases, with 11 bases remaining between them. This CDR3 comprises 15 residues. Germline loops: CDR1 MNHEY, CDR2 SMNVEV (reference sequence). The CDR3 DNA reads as TGTGCCAGCAGAAAACAGGTCGCAACTAATGAAAAACTGTTTTTT. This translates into CASRKQVATNEKLFF.

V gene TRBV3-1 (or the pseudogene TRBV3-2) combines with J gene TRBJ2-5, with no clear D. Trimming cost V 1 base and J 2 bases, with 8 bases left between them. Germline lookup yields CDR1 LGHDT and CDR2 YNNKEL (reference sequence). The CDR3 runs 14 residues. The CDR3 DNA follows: TGTGCCAGCAGCCAAGTCATAGTACAAGAGACCCAGTACTTC. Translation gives CASSQVIVQETQYF.

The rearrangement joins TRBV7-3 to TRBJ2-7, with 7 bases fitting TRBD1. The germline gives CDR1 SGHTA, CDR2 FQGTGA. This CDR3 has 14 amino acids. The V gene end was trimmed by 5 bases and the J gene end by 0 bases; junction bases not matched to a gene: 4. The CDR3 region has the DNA TGTGCCAGCAGCCCGGACAGGAGCTCCTACGAGCAGTACTTC. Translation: CASSPDRSSYEQYF.

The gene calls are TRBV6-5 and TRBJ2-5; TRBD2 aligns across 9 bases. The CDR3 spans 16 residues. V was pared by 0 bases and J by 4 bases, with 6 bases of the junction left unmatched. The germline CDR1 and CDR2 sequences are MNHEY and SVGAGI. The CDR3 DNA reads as TGTGCCAGCAGTTACTCGGGCCTAGCGGGGACAGAGACCCAGTACTTC. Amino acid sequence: CASSYSGLAGTETQYF.

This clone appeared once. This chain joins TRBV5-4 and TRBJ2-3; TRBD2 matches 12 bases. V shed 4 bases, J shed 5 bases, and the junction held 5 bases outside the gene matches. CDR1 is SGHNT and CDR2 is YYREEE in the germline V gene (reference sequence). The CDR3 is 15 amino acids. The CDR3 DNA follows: TGTGCCAGCAGCCCTAGCGGGGGGGCGGAAGATACGCAGTATTTT. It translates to CASSPSGGAEDTQYF.

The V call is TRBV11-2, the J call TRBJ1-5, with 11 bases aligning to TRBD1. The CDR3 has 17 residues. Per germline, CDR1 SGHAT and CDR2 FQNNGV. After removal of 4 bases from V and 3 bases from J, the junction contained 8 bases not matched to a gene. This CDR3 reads CASSSTGTGGINQPQHF. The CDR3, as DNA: TGTGCCAGCAGCTCGACCGGGACAGGGGGTATCAATCAGCCCCAGCATTTT.

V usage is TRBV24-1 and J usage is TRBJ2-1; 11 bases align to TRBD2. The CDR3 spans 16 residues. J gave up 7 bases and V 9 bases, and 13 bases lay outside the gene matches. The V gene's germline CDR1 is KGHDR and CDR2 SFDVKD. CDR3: CATSDIAGGPVNEQFF. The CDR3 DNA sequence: TGTGCCACCTCTGATATAGCGGGAGGGCCGGTTAATGAGCAGTTCTTC.

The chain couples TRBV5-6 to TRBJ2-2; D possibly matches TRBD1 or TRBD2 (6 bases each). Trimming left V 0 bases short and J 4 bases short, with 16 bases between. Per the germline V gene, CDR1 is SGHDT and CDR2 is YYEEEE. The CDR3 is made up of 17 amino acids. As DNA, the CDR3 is TGTGCCAGCAGCTTGGCCCCCGGGGGCGTAGGCACCGGGGAGCTGTTTTTT. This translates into CASSLAPGGVGTGELFF.

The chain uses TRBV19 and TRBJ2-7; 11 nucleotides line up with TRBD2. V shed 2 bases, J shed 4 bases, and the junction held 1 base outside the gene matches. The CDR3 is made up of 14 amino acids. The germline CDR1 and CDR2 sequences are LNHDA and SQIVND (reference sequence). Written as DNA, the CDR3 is TGTGCCAGTAGTATAACTAGCGGGAGTTACGAGCAGTACTTC. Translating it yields CASSITSGSYEQYF.

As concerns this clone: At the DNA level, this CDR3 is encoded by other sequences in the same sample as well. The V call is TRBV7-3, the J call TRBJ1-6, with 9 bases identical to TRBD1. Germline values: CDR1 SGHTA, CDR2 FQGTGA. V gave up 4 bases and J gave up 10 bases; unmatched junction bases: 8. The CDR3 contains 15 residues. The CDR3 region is CASSSRTGVGSPLHF. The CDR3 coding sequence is TGTGCCAGCAGCTCTCGGACAGGGGTGGGGTCACCCCTCCACTTT.

CDR3 bases: TGTGCCAGCAGTGCAGGCGGAGGGAACAATGAGCAGTTCTTC. Its translation: CASSAGGGNNEQFF. V usage is TRBV9 and J usage is TRBJ2-1; weak D call: TRBD2 (6 bases). V dropped 5 bases and J dropped 5 bases, with 14 bases sitting between them. The CDR3 is made up of 14 amino acids. Germline V gene lookup returns CDR1 SGDLS and CDR2 YYNGEE. The full variable domain, its missing parts supplied by reference TRBV9 and TRBJ2-1, is DSGVTQTPKHLITATGQRVTLRCSPRSGDLSVYWYQQSLDQGLQFLIQYYNGEERAKGNILERFSAQQFPDLHSELNLSSLELGDSALYFCASSAGGGNNEQFFGPGTRLTVL.

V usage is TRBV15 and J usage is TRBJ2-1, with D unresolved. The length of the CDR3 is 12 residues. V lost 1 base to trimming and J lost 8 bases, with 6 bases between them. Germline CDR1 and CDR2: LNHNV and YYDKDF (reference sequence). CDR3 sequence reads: CATSRVVDEQFF. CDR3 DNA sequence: TGTGCCACCAGCAGAGTCGTCGATGAGCAGTTCTTC. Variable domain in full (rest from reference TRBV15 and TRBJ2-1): DAMVIQNPRYQVTQFGKPVTLSCSQTLNHNVMYWYQQKSSQAPKLLFHYYDKDFNNEADTPDNFQSRRPNTSFCFLDIRSPGLGDTAMYLCATSRVVDEQFFGPGTRLTVL.

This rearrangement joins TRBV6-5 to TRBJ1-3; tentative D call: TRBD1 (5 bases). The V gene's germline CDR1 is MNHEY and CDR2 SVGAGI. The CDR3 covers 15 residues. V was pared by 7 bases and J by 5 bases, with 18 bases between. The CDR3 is CASTISSGGRNTIYF. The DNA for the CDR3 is TGTGCCAGCACTATCTCGTCCGGGGGACGAAACACCATATATTTT.

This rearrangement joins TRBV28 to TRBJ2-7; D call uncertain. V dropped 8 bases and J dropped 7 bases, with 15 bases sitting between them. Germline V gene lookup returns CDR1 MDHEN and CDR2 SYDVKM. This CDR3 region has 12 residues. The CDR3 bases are TGTGCCAGCGCCCAGCCGCGTTGGGAGCAGTACTTC. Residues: CASAQPRWEQYF.

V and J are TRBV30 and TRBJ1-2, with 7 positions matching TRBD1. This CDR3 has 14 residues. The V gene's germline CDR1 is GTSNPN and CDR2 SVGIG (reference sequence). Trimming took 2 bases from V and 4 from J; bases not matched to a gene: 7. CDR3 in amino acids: CAWSPLRQGYGYTF. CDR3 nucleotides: TGTGCCTGGAGTCCCCTTAGACAGGGCTATGGCTACACCTTC.